The 9 T cell receptor beta chains reported below all come from one sample, sequenced in a study of CD8 T cells in ankylosing spondylitis. Each CDR3 protein is one row after TCRdb ran MiXCR on the 5' RACE reads. The sample contains 310,000 or so distinct CDR3 sequences, over 15% of which appear only once. The sample taken for sequencing was blood, either unsorted or a sorted T cell fraction (not recorded which). Every receptor here comes from a male donor with ankylosing spondylitis or in good health (not recorded which).

The CDR3 coding sequence is TGTGCCAGCAGCCCAAGGGACCCTTTCCAAGAGACCCAGTACTTC. Translated: CASSPRDPFQETQYF. The chain couples TRBV11-2 to TRBJ2-5, with D perhaps matching TRBD1 or TRBD2 (5 bases each). This CDR3 is built from 15 residues. Between the trimmed V and J ends, which lost 5 bases and 1 base, there was a span of 14 bases. Germline V lookup: CDR1 SGHAT, CDR2 FQNNGV. Variable domain in full (rest from reference TRBV11-2 and TRBJ2-5): EAGVAQSPRYKIIEKRQSVAFWCNPISGHATLYWYQQILGQGPKLLIQFQNNGVVDDSQLPKDRFSAERLKGVDSTLKIQPAKLEDSAVYLCASSPRDPFQETQYFGPGTRLLVL.

This clonotype occurred many times. The V call is TRBV5-1, the J call TRBJ1-1; D uncertain. CDR3 length equals 13 residues. Germline V gene data show CDR1 as SGHRS and CDR2 as YFSETQ. Deletions cut 4 bases from V and 1 base from J, with 8 bases between. The CDR3 coding sequence is TGCGCCAGCAGCAAAAGCGGGAACACTGAAGCTTTCTTT. Its translation is CASSKSGNTEAFF.

A few counts support this clonotype. V usage is TRBV10-3 and J usage is TRBJ1-1; a weak D match, TRBD1 (6 bases). This CDR3 is 15 amino acids long. Germline assignment: CDR1 ENHRY and CDR2 SYGVKD. Between the trimmed V and J ends, which lost 6 bases and 0 bases, there was a span of 14 bases. This CDR3 reads CAIRPDTGLNTEAFF. CDR3 nucleotide sequence: TGTGCCATCAGGCCCGACACAGGGTTGAACACTGAAGCTTTCTTT.

This clonotype came up many times. The chain recombines TRBV10-3 with TRBJ2-1; no clear D. Trimming pared 6 bases from V and 7 bases from J, leaving 13 bases between. The germline gives CDR1 ENHRY, CDR2 SYGVKD. The CDR3 runs to 13 residues. CDR3 in DNA: TGTGCCATCAGCGATCTGATGGGGAATGAGCAGTTCTTC. Protein sequence: CAISDLMGNEQFF.

V usage is TRBV7-3 and J usage is TRBJ2-3; D unclear. Germline lookup yields CDR1 SGHTA and CDR2 FQGTGA. Trimming removed 2 bases from V and 5 bases from J, with 8 bases in between. The CDR3 length is 13 residues. The CDR3 nucleotides read TGTGCCAGCAGCTTACCGCCAGAAGATACGCAGTATTTT. Protein: CASSLPPEDTQYF.

This clonotype has just a few counts. This chain connects TRBV5-1 to TRBJ2-3; D possibly corresponds to TRBD1 (6 bases). The CDR3 sequence is 13 residues long. The V end was cut by 0 bases, the J end by 6 bases, with 8 bases between. Per the germline V gene, CDR1 is SGHRS and CDR2 is YFSETQ. CDR3 loop: CASSLDRVDTQYF. The CDR3 coding sequence is TGCGCCAGCAGCTTGGACAGGGTTGATACGCAGTATTTT.

The chain couples TRBV29-1 to TRBJ2-1, with D hard to call. V gave up 7 bases and J gave up 6 bases, with 19 bases separating them. Germline values: CDR1 SQVTM, CDR2 ANQGSEA. This CDR3 comprises 14 residues. The CDR3 DNA reads TGCAGCGCCGCACCACCCGGTCCTAGCAATGAGCAGTTCTTC. Amino acid sequence: CSAAPPGPSNEQFF.

The rearrangement joins TRBV12-3 or TRBV12-4 to TRBJ2-5, with 9 bases aligning to TRBD1. Unmatched junction bases numbered 5, after V lost 6 bases and J lost 6 bases. There are 13 residues in the CDR3. The CDR3 nucleotides are TGTGCCAGCAGCCTACAGGGGGCGAAGACCCAGTACTTC. Translation: CASSLQGAKTQYF.

J is TRBJ2-3 and V is TRBV27, with a weak D call TRBD1 (6 bases). From germline, CDR1 is MNHEY and CDR2 SMNVEV (reference sequence). The germline V and J ends were trimmed by 6 bases and 6 bases, with 10 bases remaining between them. This CDR3 contains 12 residues. The DNA of the CDR3 is TGTGCCAGCAGACAGGGATGGGATACGCAGTATTTT. Amino acids: CASRQGWDTQYF.